This T cell receptor beta chain appears in the sequencing data of a study of human T cells and chemical hapten exposure. General study points: TCRs at a frequency above 1 in 1000 stayed unchanged with DPC sensitization.

The time point denotes: patch test 1, 2 weeks after DPC sensitization. Treatment here: therapeutic diphenylcyclopropenone sensitization with weekly scalp DPC. Alopecia patients deemed DPC-suitable, aged 18 to 70, excluding pregnancy. Germline CDR1 MNHEY, CDR2 SVGAGI. There are 17 residues in the CDR3. Unmatched junction bases numbered 14, after V lost 6 bases and J lost 5 bases. TCRdb independently ran MiXCR on the RACE reads; one entry per CDR3 protein. The table has about 380,000 distinct CDR3 sequences, roughly 4.8% seen once; the top ten hold over 2%. This clonotype was observed at least ten times. The antigen is unknown.

The input for sequencing was whole blood, taken in connection with sensitization to the hapten diphenylcyclopropenone (DPC). The chain links TRBV6-5 to TRBJ1-1, with TRBD1 identical over 11 bases. This TCR came from a woman in her forties or fifties with alopecia areata. Some clones in this sample may be carry-over from other donors' samples. The CDR3 sequence is CASSHRADRGLYTEAFF. Written as DNA, the CDR3 is TGTGCCAGCAGCCACCGGGCGGACAGGGGGCTGTATACTGAAGCTTTCTTT.